This entry lists 22 T cell receptor beta chains sequenced from one sample in a study of T cells in Graves' hyperthyroidism and ophthalmopathy. RNA transcripts were the template for amplifying TCR beta CDR3 regions. The HTBI primer set drove a first-round RT-PCR of the TCR CDR3. TCRdb fed the multiplex PCR reads into MiXCR, producing one record per CDR3 protein. Of about 290,000 distinct CDR3 sequences in the sample, about 14% were seen once. The specimen sequenced was blood. The receptors here all came from a woman younger than 45 with Graves' hyperthyroidism that later progressed to Graves' ophthalmopathy.

This clonotype was recorded many times. The V call is TRBV27, the J call TRBJ2-1; maybe TRBD1 (5 bases). Trimming took 2 bases from V and 7 from J, leaving 12 bases between them. The germline V gene has CDR1 MNHEY and CDR2 SMNVEV (reference sequence). The CDR3 is 14 amino acids. CDR3 nucleotide sequence: TGTGCCAGCAGTTTACGAGACAGTACGAATGAGCAGTTCTTC. Translation gives CASSLRDSTNEQFF.

In its sample, this clonotype was seen many times. The V and J genes are TRBV12-3 or TRBV12-4 and TRBJ2-1; 9 bases line up with TRBD2. This CDR3 region has 15 residues. With V trimmed by 6 bases and J by 5 bases, 8 bases remained unmatched. CDR3 residues: CASSLPSGMHNEQFF. CDR3 bases: TGTGCCAGCAGCCTTCCTAGCGGGATGCACAATGAGCAGTTCTTC.

V and J are TRBV7-2 and TRBJ2-3, with D uncertain. The CDR3 extends over 15 amino acids. Looked up from germline, CDR1 is SGHTA and CDR2 is FQGNSA. The V and J ends lost 2 bases and 2 bases respectively, with 11 bases between them. CDR3 region: CASSLPGRLTDTQYF. CDR3 DNA sequence: TGTGCCAGCAGCTTACCCGGCAGGCTCACAGATACGCAGTATTTT.

This clonotype was counted ten times or more. This rearrangement joins TRBV5-4 to TRBJ2-1; possibly TRBD2 for D (6 bases). Trimming removed 4 bases from V and 7 bases from J, with 21 bases in between. This CDR3 has 16 amino acids. CDR1 is SGHNT, CDR2 YYREEE, per germline (reference sequence). CDR3 sequence reads: CASSPGEGKSRNEQFF. CDR3 coding DNA: TGTGCCAGCAGCCCGGGAGAGGGCAAGTCGAGGAATGAGCAGTTCTTC.

This clonotype was seen repeatedly, ten times or more. This rearrangement joins TRBV12-3 or TRBV12-4 to TRBJ1-2, with 9 bases aligning to TRBD1. V was pared by 5 bases and J by 0 bases, with 4 bases of the junction left unmatched. The CDR3 has 15 amino acids. This CDR3 reads CASSLRDRANYGYTF. The CDR3 region has the DNA TGTGCCAGCAGTCTACGGGACAGGGCTAACTATGGCTACACCTTC.

Many counts were recorded for this clonotype. The rearrangement uses TRBV30 and TRBJ1-2; D may be TRBD1 (5 bases). V was pared by 5 bases and J by 8 bases, with 15 bases between. CDR1 and CDR2 (germline): GTSNPN, SVGIG (reference sequence). The CDR3 extends over 12 amino acids. DNA of the CDR3: TGTGCCTGGGCCCAGGGCTGGGTCGGCTACACCTTC. Protein: CAWAQGWVGYTF. The full variable domain, completed using reference TRBV30 and TRBJ1-2, is SQTIHQWPATLVQPVGSPLSLECTVEGTSNPNLYWYRQAAGRGLQLLFYSVGIGQISSEVPQNLSASRPQDRQFILSSKKLLLSDSGFYLCAWAQGWVGYTFGSGTRLTVV.

There are many counts of this clonotype. The chain carries TRBV20-1 and TRBJ2-2; tentative D call: TRBD1 (6 bases). Trimming pared 5 bases from V and 6 bases from J, leaving 10 bases between. CDR3 size: 12 residues. Germline CDR1 and CDR2: DFQATT and SNEGSKA (reference sequence). CDR3 in amino acids: CSAAQGPGELFF. Written as DNA, the CDR3 is TGCAGTGCTGCACAGGGCCCCGGGGAGCTGTTTTTT.

The chain uses TRBV20-1 and TRBJ2-1, with a tentative D call TRBD2 (5 bases). V lost 0 bases to trimming and J lost 14 bases, with 11 bases between them. Germline V lookup: CDR1 DFQATT, CDR2 SNEGSKA (reference sequence). The CDR3 runs to 11 residues. In nucleotides, the CDR3 is TGCAGTGCTAGAGACCAACTAGGGAAGTTCTTC. This encodes CSARDQLGKFF.

This clonotype occurred many times. The chain carries TRBV28 and TRBJ1-5, with D possibly TRBD1 on 5 matching bases. Germline values: CDR1 MDHEN, CDR2 SYDVKM. V was pared by 7 bases and J by 7 bases, with 11 bases between. The CDR3 consists of 12 residues. In DNA, the CDR3 is TGTGCCAGCACCCCGGGACTGCAGCCCCAGCATTTT. This translates into CASTPGLQPQHF.

This clonotype was picked up many times. The gene calls are TRBV29-1 and TRBJ2-3; 7 positions agree with TRBD1. V shed 7 bases and J 0 bases; nucleotides not matched to a gene: 4. This CDR3 is built from 13 residues. Germline values: CDR1 SQVTM, CDR2 ANQGSEA. CDR3 sequence (DNA): TGCAGCGAACGACAGGGTAGCACAGATACGCAGTATTTT. Its translation: CSERQGSTDTQYF.

This clonotype was recorded a few times. This CDR3 is CASSRGTAGFETQYF. CDR3 nucleotides: TGTGCCAGCAGCAGAGGAACGGCAGGGTTCGAGACCCAGTACTTC. The rearrangement links TRBV3-1 to TRBJ2-5, with D maybe TRBD1 (5 bases). Trimming removed 5 bases from V and 5 bases from J, with 18 bases in between. CDR1 and CDR2 (germline): LGHDT, YNNKEL (reference sequence). CDR3 length: 15 amino acids.

The gene calls are TRBV4-3 and TRBJ2-3; a possible D gene is TRBD2 (6 bases). Germline V gene data show CDR1 as LGHNA and CDR2 as YSLEER. The CDR3 length is 16 residues. V lost 0 bases to trimming and J lost 3 bases, with 13 bases between them. The CDR3, as DNA: TGCGCCAGCAGCCAAGATAGGCGGGGACGAACAGATACGCAGTATTTT. As protein: CASSQDRRGRTDTQYF.

This clonotype showed up many times. J is TRBJ2-5 and V is TRBV20-1, with D possibly TRBD2 on 6 matching bases. The CDR3 sequence is 13 residues long. Germline V gene sequence: CDR1 DFQATT, CDR2 SNEGSKA (reference sequence). V shed 6 bases and J shed 1 base, with 12 bases lying between them. For the CDR3, the DNA is TGCAGTGCCAGGACACTAGCCCAAGAGACCCAGTACTTC. Its protein is CSARTLAQETQYF.

This clonotype was seen ten or more times. Its ends do not fully match the called genes, so a read error is possible. The J gene is TRBJ2-1, the V gene TRBV11-2; 13 bases match TRBD2. The germline gives CDR1 SGHAT, CDR2 FQNNGV. The CDR3 contains 16 residues. This CDR3 is CASSTGTSGIYSEQFF. The DNA of the CDR3 is TGTGCCAGCAGCACGGGGACTAGCGGGATTTACAGTGAGCAGTTCTTC.

The chain employs TRBV20-1 and TRBJ2-3, with 11 nucleotides matching TRBD2. V dropped 1 base and J dropped 2; count of bases not matched to a gene: 11. There are 18 residues in the CDR3. Germline V CDR1 and CDR2: DFQATT, SNEGSKA (reference sequence). DNA for the CDR3: TGCAGTGCTAGAGGCTTCCCGGGACTAGCGGAGTCCACAGATACGCAGTATTTT. This translates into CSARGFPGLAESTDTQYF.

This clonotype was detected ten times or more. This chain links TRBV7-2 with TRBJ2-3; 12 nucleotides match TRBD2. This CDR3 has 17 residues. V lost 3 bases and J lost 4; bases outside the gene matches: 8. In germline, CDR1 is SGHTA, CDR2 FQGNSA. The CDR3 spells CASSFQPTSGSPDTQYF. As DNA, the CDR3 is TGTGCCAGCAGCTTTCAGCCGACTAGCGGGAGCCCAGATACGCAGTATTTT.

This clonotype was seen a handful of times. The V gene is TRBV4-3, the J gene TRBJ2-1; perhaps TRBD1 as D (6 bases). The CDR3 spans 16 residues. Germline V gene lookup returns CDR1 LGHNA and CDR2 YSLEER. With 4 bases removed from V and 9 bases from J, the gap between germline ends came to 22 bases. CDR3 in DNA: TGCGCCAGCAGCCGCTCGTTAGGGGGACGGGACCCTGAGCAGTTCTTC. Protein product: CASSRSLGGRDPEQFF.

This clonotype came up many times. V is TRBV6-2 or TRBV6-3 and J is TRBJ2-1; D may be TRBD1 or TRBD2 (6 bases each). Trimming removed 2 bases from V and 9 bases from J, with 23 bases in between. In germline, CDR1 is MNHEY, CDR2 SVGEGT. The CDR3 consists of 17 residues. The CDR3 bases are TGTGCCAGCAGTTACGTTGGAGGGGGAGCCCTGGGGGTTGAGCAGTTCTTC. The encoded protein is CASSYVGGGALGVEQFF.

This clonotype was seen only a few times. The rearrangement joins TRBV6-1 to TRBJ2-2; 8 bases align to TRBD2. The CDR3 loop spans 18 amino acids. The ends lost 4 bases at V and 4 bases at J; junction bases unmatched: 14. The germline gives CDR1 MNHNS, CDR2 SASEGT. CDR3 DNA sequence: TGTGCCAGCAGTGCGGACGGTGAGCGGGAGTGGGGCACCGGGGAGCTGTTTTTT. It yields the protein CASSADGEREWGTGELFF.

V gene TRBV11-2 combines with J gene TRBJ2-3, with D hard to call. The V and J ends lost 2 bases and 1 base respectively, with 10 bases between them. The CDR3 has 15 amino acids. CDR1 and CDR2 from the germline V gene are SGHAT and FQNNGV. CDR3 loop: CASSLNAVRTDTQYF. Here the CDR3 DNA reads TGTGCCAGCAGCTTAAATGCGGTCCGCACAGATACGCAGTATTTT.

The table lists this clonotype with many counts. CDR3 in amino acids: CASSLAGGSTEAFF. CDR3 coding DNA: TGTGCCAGCAGCTTAGCAGGGGGCTCCACTGAAGCTTTCTTT. The chain uses TRBV11-2 and TRBJ1-1, with 8 bases that match TRBD1. With 1 base clipped from V and 4 bases from J, the junction kept 2 bases outside the gene matches. The CDR3 runs to 14 residues. Germline V gene lookup returns CDR1 SGHAT and CDR2 FQNNGV.

The genes are TRBV5-6 and TRBJ1-1; D is possibly TRBD1 (5 bases). V lost 4 bases and J 5 bases, leaving 12 bases between the germline ends. From germline, CDR1 is SGHDT and CDR2 YYEEEE. This CDR3 is 13 amino acids long. The CDR3 spells CASSTMGVTEAFF. The CDR3 DNA sequence: TGTGCCAGCAGCACTATGGGGGTTACTGAAGCTTTCTTT.